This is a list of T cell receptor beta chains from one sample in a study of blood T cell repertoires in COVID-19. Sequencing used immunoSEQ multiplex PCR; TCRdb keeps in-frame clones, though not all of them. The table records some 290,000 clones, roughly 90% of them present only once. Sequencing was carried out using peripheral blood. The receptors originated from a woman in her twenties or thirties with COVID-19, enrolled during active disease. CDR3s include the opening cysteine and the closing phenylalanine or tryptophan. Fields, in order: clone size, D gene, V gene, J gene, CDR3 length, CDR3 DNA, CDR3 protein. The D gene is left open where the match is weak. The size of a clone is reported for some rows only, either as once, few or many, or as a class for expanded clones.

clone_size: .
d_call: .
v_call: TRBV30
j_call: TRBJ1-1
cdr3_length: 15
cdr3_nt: TGTGCCTGGAGTAAGAGGTTTTTATTCCTGCCTGCAGCTTTCTTT
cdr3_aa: CAWSKRFLFLPAAFF

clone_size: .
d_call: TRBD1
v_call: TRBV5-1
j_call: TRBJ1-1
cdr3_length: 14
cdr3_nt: TGCGCCAGCAGCTTTCAGGGGGCTAACACTGAAGCTTTCTTT
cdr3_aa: CASSFQGANTEAFF

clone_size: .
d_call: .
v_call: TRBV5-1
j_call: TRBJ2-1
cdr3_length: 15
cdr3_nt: TGCGCCAGCAGACCCGGACTAGCCAGGGGGAATGAGCAGTTCTTC
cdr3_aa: CASRPGLARGNEQFF

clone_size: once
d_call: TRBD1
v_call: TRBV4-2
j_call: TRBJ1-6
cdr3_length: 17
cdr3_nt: TGTGCCAGCAGCCGAGACAGGGTTGAATCCTATAATTCACCCCTCCACTTT
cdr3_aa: CASSRDRVESYNSPLHF

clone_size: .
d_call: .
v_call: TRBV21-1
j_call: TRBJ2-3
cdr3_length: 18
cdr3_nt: TGTGCCAGCAGCAAACCCCAGGAAGGCAGGGGGAAAGCGGATACGCAGTATTTT
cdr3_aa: CASSKPQEGRGKADTQYF

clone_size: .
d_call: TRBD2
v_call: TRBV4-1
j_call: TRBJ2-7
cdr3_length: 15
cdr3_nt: TGCGCCAGCAGCCAACCTGAGCGGGGGGTGTACGAGCAGTACTTC
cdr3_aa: CASSQPERGVYEQYF

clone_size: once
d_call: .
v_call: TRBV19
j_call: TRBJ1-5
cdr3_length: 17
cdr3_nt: TGTGCCAGTAGTATGCCCCCCTATTACGGTAGCAATCAGCCCCAGCATTTT
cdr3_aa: CASSMPPYYGSNQPQHF

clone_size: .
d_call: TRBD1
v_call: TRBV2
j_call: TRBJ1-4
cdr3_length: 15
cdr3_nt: TGTGCCAGCAGACCGCAGGGGGCTTGGGATGAAAAACTGTTTTTT
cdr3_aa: CASRPQGAWDEKLFF

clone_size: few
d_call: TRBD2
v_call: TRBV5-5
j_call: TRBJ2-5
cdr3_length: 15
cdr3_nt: TGTGCCAGCAGCTCGGGACTAGCCCCCTCAGAGACCCAGTACTTC
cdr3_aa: CASSSGLAPSETQYF

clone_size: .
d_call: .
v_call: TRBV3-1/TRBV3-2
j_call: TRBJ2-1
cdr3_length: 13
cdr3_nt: TGTGCCAGCAGCCTCGGGACCTACAATGAGCAGTTCTTC
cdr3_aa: CASSLGTYNEQFF

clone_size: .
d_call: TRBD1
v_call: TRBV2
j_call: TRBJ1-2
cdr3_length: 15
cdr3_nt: TGTGCCAGCACTCCTCGACAGGGGGGTGGGTATGGCTACACCTTC
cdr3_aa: CASTPRQGGGYGYTF

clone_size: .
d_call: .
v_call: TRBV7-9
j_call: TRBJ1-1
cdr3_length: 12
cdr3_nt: TGTGCCAGCAGGATTGACAAAACTCGAGCTTTCTTT
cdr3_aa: CASRIDKTRAFF

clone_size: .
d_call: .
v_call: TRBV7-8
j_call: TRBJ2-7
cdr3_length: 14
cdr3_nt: TGTGCCAGCAGCGACGGGACACTAATTTACGAGCAGTACTTC
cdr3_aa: CASSDGTLIYEQYF

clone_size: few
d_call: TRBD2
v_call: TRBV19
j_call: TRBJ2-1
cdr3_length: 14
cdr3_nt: TGTGCCAGTAGCCGGACTAGCGGTTACAATGAGCAGTTCTTC
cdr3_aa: CASSRTSGYNEQFF

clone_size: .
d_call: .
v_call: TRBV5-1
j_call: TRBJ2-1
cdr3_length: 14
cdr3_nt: TGCGCCAGCAGCGAAGGGGGGGACTACAATGAGCAGTTCTTC
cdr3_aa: CASSEGGDYNEQFF

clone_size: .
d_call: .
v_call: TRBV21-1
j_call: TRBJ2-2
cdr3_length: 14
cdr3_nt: TGTGCCAGCAGCAAAATGAGGGTGACCGGGGAGCTGTTTTTT
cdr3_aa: CASSKMRVTGELFF

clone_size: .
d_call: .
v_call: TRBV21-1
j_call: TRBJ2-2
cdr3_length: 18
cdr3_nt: TGTGCCAGCAGCAAATGTCCAGGGTCCTGTTGGAATGCCGGGGAGCTGTTTTTT
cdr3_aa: CASSKCPGSCWNAGELFF

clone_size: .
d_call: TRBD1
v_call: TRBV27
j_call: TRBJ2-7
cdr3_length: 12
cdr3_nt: TGTGCCAGCAGAAACAGGGGGCTCGAGCAGTACTTC
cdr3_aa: CASRNRGLEQYF

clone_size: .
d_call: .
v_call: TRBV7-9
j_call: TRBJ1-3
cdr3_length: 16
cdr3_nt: TGTGCCAGCAGCCGCTTTCGGTCTCACCCGGAGGGCACCATATATTTT
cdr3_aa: CASSRFRSHPEGTIYF

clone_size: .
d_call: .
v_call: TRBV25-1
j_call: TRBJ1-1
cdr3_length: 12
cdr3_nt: TGTGCCAGCTCAGGGGTGGGTACTGAAGCTTTCTTT
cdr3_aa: CASSGVGTEAFF

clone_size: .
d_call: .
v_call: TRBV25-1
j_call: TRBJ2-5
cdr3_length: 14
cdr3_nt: TGTGCCAGCAGTCAGCAGGGTATAATGGAGACCCAGTACTTC
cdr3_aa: CASSQQGIMETQYF

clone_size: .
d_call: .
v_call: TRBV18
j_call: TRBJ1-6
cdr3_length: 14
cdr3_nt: TGTGCCAGCTCCCCCGCGACCAAGTTAGCGCCCCTCCACTTT
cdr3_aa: CASSPATKLAPLHF

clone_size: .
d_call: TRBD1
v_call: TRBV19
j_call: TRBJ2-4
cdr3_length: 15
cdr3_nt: TGTGCCAGTAGCAAGACAGGGTTAGCCAAAAACATTCAGTACTTC
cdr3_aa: CASSKTGLAKNIQYF

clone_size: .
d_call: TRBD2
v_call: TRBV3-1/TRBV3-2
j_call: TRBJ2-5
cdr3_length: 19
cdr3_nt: TGTGCCAGCAGCCCATTATCGCCGGGGAGCGGGGGCCTACAAGAGACCCAGTACTTC
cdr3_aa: CASSPLSPGSGGLQETQYF

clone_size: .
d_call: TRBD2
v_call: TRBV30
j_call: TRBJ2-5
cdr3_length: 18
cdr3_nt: TGTGCCTGGAGTGTAACCCCCCCAGCGGGGGGCGACCAAGAGACCCAGTACTTC
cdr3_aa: CAWSVTPPAGGDQETQYF

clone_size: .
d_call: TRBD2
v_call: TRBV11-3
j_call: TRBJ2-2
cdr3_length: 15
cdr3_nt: TGTGCCAGCAGCTCGGGGGGTTGGAACACCGGGGAGCTGTTTTTT
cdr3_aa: CASSSGGWNTGELFF

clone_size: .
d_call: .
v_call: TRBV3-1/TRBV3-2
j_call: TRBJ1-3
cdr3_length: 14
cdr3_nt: TGTGCCAGCAGCATCCGGGACATCGGAAACACCATATATTTT
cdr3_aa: CASSIRDIGNTIYF

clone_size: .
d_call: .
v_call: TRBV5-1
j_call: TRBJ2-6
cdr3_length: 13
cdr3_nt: TGCGCCAGCAGCCCCGGTGGGGCCAACGTCCTGACTTTC
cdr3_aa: CASSPGGANVLTF

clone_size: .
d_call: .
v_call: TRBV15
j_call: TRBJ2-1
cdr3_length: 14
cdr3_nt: TGTGCCACCAGCAGAGATTTTGACGGGAATGAGCAGTTCTTC
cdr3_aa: CATSRDFDGNEQFF

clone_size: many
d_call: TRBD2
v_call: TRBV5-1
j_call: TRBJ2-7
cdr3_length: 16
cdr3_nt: TGCGCCAGCAGCTTTTCGGCGGGCGGGGGATCCTACGAGCAGTACTTC
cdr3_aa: CASSFSAGGGSYEQYF

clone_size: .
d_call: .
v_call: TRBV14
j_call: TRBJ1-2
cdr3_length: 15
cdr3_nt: TGTGCCAGCAGTAAAAGGACAGTTAGAAACTATGGCTACACCTTC
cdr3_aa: CASSKRTVRNYGYTF

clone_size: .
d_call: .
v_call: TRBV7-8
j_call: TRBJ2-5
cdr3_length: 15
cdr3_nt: TGTGCCAGCAGCTTGCAGGGGGGCGGCCAAGAGACCCAGTACTTC
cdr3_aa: CASSLQGGGQETQYF

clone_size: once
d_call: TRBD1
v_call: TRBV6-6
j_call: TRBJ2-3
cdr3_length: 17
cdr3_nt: TGTGCCAGCAGTCGCAGGGACAGGGGGCTGGGTACAGATACGCAGTATTTT
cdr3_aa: CASSRRDRGLGTDTQYF

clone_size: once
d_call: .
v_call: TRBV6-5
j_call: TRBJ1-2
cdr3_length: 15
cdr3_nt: TGTGCCACCGCGCCCTTAGTGGGCAAGGGAGATGGCTACACCTTC
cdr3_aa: CATAPLVGKGDGYTF

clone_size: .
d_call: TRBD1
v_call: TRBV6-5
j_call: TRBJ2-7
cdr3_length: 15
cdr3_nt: TGTGCCAGCAGTTACTCGACAGGGGCCTTCTACGAGCAGTACTTC
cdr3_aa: CASSYSTGAFYEQYF

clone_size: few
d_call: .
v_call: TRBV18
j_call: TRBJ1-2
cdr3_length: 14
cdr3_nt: TGTGCCAGCTCACCTCAGGTGGTTCGGAACGGCTACACCTTC
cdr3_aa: CASSPQVVRNGYTF

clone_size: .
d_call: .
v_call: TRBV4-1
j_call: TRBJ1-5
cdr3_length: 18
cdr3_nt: TGCGCCAGCAGCCAAGGATCGGGGAGAGGGTATAGCAATCAGCCCCAGCATTTT
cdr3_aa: CASSQGSGRGYSNQPQHF

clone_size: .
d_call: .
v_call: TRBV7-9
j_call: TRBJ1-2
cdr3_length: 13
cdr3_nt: TGTGCCAGCAGCCCCGAGGGTAACTATGGCTACACCTTC
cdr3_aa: CASSPEGNYGYTF

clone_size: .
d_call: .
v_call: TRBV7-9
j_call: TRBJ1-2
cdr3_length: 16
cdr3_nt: TGTGCCAGCCGAACGTGGGAGGGCCCCCGGGAGGATGGCTACACCTTC
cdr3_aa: CASRTWEGPREDGYTF

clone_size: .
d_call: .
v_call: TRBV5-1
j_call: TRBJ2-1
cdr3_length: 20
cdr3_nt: TGCGCCAGCAGCTTGGTGACTAGGAATCCCCTCGGAACGCGAGGCAATGAGCAGTTCTTC
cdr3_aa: CASSLVTRNPLGTRGNEQFF

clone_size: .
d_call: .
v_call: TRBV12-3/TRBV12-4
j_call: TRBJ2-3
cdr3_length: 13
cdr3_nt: TGTGCCAGCACCACTCCCGGGTCCCTGAACCAGTATTTT
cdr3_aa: CASTTPGSLNQYF

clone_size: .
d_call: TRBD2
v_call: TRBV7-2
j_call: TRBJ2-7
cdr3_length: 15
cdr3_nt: TGTGCCAGCAGCGTCCCTAGCGGGGCTCCCTACGAGCAGTACTTC
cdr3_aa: CASSVPSGAPYEQYF